The clone carrying this T cell receptor beta chain appeared many times. CDR1 KGHDR and CDR2 SFDVKD come from the germline V gene. With 0 bases removed from V and 0 bases from J, the gap between germline ends came to 10 bases. CDR3 size: 16 residues. This specimen belongs to a study of T cells in Graves' hyperthyroidism and ophthalmopathy. It was RNA transcripts that yielded the amplified TCR beta CDR3 regions. A set of HTBI primers served as the primers for a first-round RT-PCR of the TCR CDR3. TCRdb redid the calling of the multiplex PCR reads with MiXCR, one entry per CDR3 protein. Of under 800,000 distinct CDR3 sequences listed, 12% to 15% were seen once; the top ten hold approximately 10%.

This chain joins TRBV24-1 and TRBJ2-5; tentative D call: TRBD1 (5 bases). The TCR comes from a young woman with Graves' hyperthyroidism. Sequencing was performed on blood. DNA of the CDR3: TGTGCCACCAGTGATTTGGCAGGGAAGGACCAAGAGACCCAGTACTTC. It is translated as CATSDLAGKDQETQYF.